Sequencing of this T cell receptor (beta chain) was carried out in a study of shared clonotypes between healthy human individuals. Germline V lookup: CDR1 SGHNT, CDR2 YYREEE (reference sequence). There are 15 residues in the CDR3. The study ran the assay at deep level. The table came from immunoSEQ multiplex PCR; TCRdb's copy has only in-frame clones and leaves some out. The profile shows over a million clones, over 95% of them singletons. This clone was seen only once. The junction shows a germline mismatch at one end, possibly a read error. Input material: naive CD4+ T cells sorted from blood. The sample's subset: CD45RA+ positively selected. J is TRBJ1-5 and V is TRBV5-4, with a weak D call TRBD1 (5 bases). The clonotype originates from a man aged 30 to 45 in good health. The CDR3 nucleotides are TGTGCCAGCAGTTTGGCACCAGGGATAGGTCAGCCCCAGCATTTT. Protein sequence: CASSLAPGIGQPQHF.